This T cell receptor beta chain was sequenced in a study of blood T cells in healthy people across ages. Trimming removed 2 bases at V and 3 bases at J, with 10 bases between. Germline V gene data show CDR1 as SGHTA and CDR2 as FQGTGA. This CDR3 has 15 residues. PBMCs numbering at least 6 million were isolated per sample. Using a J-beta primer mix together with a sample-barcoded 5' primer, a second PCR was run for roughly 7 to 12 cycles. MiXCR was run by TCRdb on the 5' RACE reads, yielding one entry per CDR3 protein. Of around 800,000 distinct CDR3 sequences listed, 20% to 30% were seen once; the top ten hold over 2.5%. Another study also made use of these data, one on T cells of mothers and their children. That work contributes: Over 8 million reads per mother and approximately 3.2 million per child were obtained. A slight, non-significant increase in overlap was found for related mother-child pairs relative to unrelated pairs.

Sequenced: blood. The J gene is TRBJ1-4, the V gene TRBV7-3; no firm D call. The sequence was obtained from a boy aged 5-17 years in good health. CDR3 in DNA: TGTGCCAGCAGCTTATTGGCAGGACCTAATGAAAAACTGTTTTTT. Translated: CASSLLAGPNEKLFF.